The 18 T cell receptor beta chains given below trace back to one sample, sequenced in a study of PD-1 blockade in classical Hodgkin lymphoma. All trial patients relapsed after autologous stem cell transplantation. Using immunoSEQ multiplex PCR, the repertoire was profiled, and TCRdb retains in-frame clones only, with some absent. The repertoire consists of around 46,000 clones, with about three quarters occurring once and the leading ten covering roughly 20%. Specimen: peripheral blood mononuclear cells (PBMCs), collected before the second cycle of nivolumab. The receptors shown here come from a human donor with classical Hodgkin lymphoma.

This clone was recorded only once. The rearrangement joins TRBV10-3 to TRBJ2-7; D gene ambiguous. In germline, CDR1 is ENHRY, CDR2 SYGVKD. This CDR3 region has 12 residues. The germline V and J ends were trimmed by 7 bases and 5 bases, with 12 bases remaining between them. CDR3 sequence: CAINGDTNEQYF. The CDR3 DNA is TGTGCCATCAATGGGGATACAAACGAGCAGTACTTC.

CDR3 amino acids: CASSFPGGRGADTQYF. The DNA for the CDR3 is TGTGCCAGCAGCTTTCCAGGCGGGAGGGGCGCAGATACGCAGTATTTT. V is TRBV7-8 and J is TRBJ2-3; 9 nucleotides line up with TRBD2. Germline trimming cut 3 bases from V and 4 bases from J; bases unmatched to any gene: 8. The CDR3 has 16 amino acids. Germline V CDR1 and CDR2: SGHVS, FQNEAQ.

In its sample, this clone was seen once. CDR3 residues: CAISGRTLTGELFF. The CDR3 bases are TGTGCCATCAGCGGGCGGACACTCACCGGGGAGCTGTTTTTT. The J gene is TRBJ2-2, the V gene TRBV10-3; possibly TRBD1 for D (5 bases). This CDR3 spans 14 amino acids. Germline loops: CDR1 ENHRY, CDR2 SYGVKD. V was shortened by 6 bases and J by 4 bases, with 12 bases between the two germline ends.

V is TRBV27 and J is TRBJ1-4; tentatively, D is TRBD1 (5 bases). The V gene lost 6 bases and the J gene lost 0 bases, with 14 bases spanning the gap. Germline V lookup: CDR1 MNHEY, CDR2 SMNVEV (reference sequence). The CDR3 is made up of 16 amino acids. The CDR3 coding sequence is TGTGCCAGCAGGCGCGTTCAGGGTGCAACTAATGAAAAACTGTTTTTT. Amino acid sequence: CASRRVQGATNEKLFF.

This rearrangement joins TRBV18 to TRBJ2-1; 8 bases are shared with TRBD2. There are 15 residues in the CDR3. Germline loops: CDR1 KGHSH, CDR2 LQKENI. V was clipped by 6 bases and J by 7 bases; unmatched bases: 11. The CDR3 DNA follows: TGTGCCAGCTCGCCCAGCGGGAGAAGGTGGAATGAGCAGTTCTTC. It yields the protein CASSPSGRRWNEQFF.

The chain links TRBV7-7 to TRBJ2-3; 15 bases are shared with TRBD2. Germline V lookup: CDR1 SSHAT, CDR2 FNYEAQ (reference sequence). V was clipped by 5 bases and J by 5 bases; unmatched bases: 5. The CDR3 runs 16 residues. The CDR3 loop reads CASSQGLAGGGDTQYF. In nucleotides, the CDR3 is TGTGCCAGCAGCCAGGGACTAGCGGGGGGTGGAGATACGCAGTATTTT.

The chain employs TRBV5-1 and TRBJ2-7; no reliable D call. The CDR3 is made up of 14 amino acids. Per the germline V gene, CDR1 is SGHRS and CDR2 is YFSETQ. V was clipped by 0 bases and J by 1 base, with 8 bases between them. This CDR3 is CASSLDFTSYEQYF. For the CDR3, the DNA is TGCGCCAGCAGCTTGGACTTTACTTCCTACGAGCAGTACTTC.

The chain couples TRBV5-4 to TRBJ1-1, with D maybe TRBD1 (6 bases). Germline V gene sequence: CDR1 SGHNT, CDR2 YYREEE (reference sequence). The CDR3 covers 14 residues. Trimming pared 0 bases from V and 0 bases from J, leaving 6 bases between. The CDR3 reads CASSLDRVNTEAFF. Written as DNA, the CDR3 is TGTGCCAGCAGCTTGGACAGGGTGAACACTGAAGCTTTCTTT.

This clone was seen only a few times. The genes are TRBV30 and TRBJ1-6; 8 bases match TRBD1. The trim removed 2 bases at V and 6 bases at J, leaving 15 bases unmatched. The germline V gene encodes CDR1 GTSNPN and CDR2 SVGIG (reference sequence). The CDR3 has 18 residues. CDR3 coding DNA: TGTGCCTGGAGTAGGAGGACAGGGCTTATGGTGGCTAATTCACCCCTCCACTTT. Encoded protein: CAWSRRTGLMVANSPLHF.

The chain employs TRBV27 and TRBJ1-5; TRBD1 matches at 7 bases. This CDR3 is built from 14 residues. Per germline, CDR1 MNHEY and CDR2 SMNVEV (reference sequence). V was clipped by 6 bases and J by 3 bases; unmatched bases: 5. As DNA, the CDR3 is TGTGCCAGCAGCGACAGGGCCCCCAATCAGCCCCAGCATTTT. Translated, it gives CASSDRAPNQPQHF.

The rearrangement links TRBV29-1 to TRBJ2-7; D may be TRBD1 or TRBD2 (5 bases each). CDR1 is SQVTM and CDR2 is ANQGSEA in the germline V gene. The CDR3 is 13 residues long. V lost 4 bases and J lost 2, with 12 bases in between. CDR3 amino acids: CSVGGGMAYEQYF. CDR3 bases: TGCAGCGTTGGTGGGGGAATGGCCTACGAGCAGTACTTC.

The rearrangement links TRBV9 to TRBJ2-3; D unclear. The CDR3 loop spans 15 amino acids. Germline lookup yields CDR1 SGDLS and CDR2 YYNGEE. The V end was cut by 0 bases, the J end by 2 bases, with 10 bases between. CDR3 sequence reads: CASSVDSYLTDTQYF. In DNA form, the CDR3 reads TGTGCCAGCAGCGTAGACTCCTACCTCACAGATACGCAGTATTTT. Looking up the rest from reference TRBV9 and TRBJ2-3 gives the full variable domain: DSGVTQTPKHLITATGQRVTLRCSPRSGDLSVYWYQQSLDQGLQFLIQYYNGEERAKGNILERFSAQQFPDLHSELNLSSLELGDSALYFCASSVDSYLTDTQYFGPGTRLTVL.

The J gene is TRBJ2-1, the V gene TRBV6-5, with TRBD1 matching 8 bases. The CDR3 has 16 residues. Germline-derived CDR1 and CDR2 are MNHEY and SVGAGI. J gave up 9 bases and V 1 base, and 11 bases lay outside the gene matches. CDR3 sequence: CASSYYPGQVVGEQFF. The CDR3 region has the DNA TGTGCCAGCAGTTACTATCCGGGACAGGTGGTGGGTGAGCAGTTCTTC.

V and J are TRBV27 and TRBJ2-7, with 8 positions matching TRBD2. V lost 2 bases to trimming and J lost 6 bases; unmatched junction nucleotides: 3. The CDR3 runs 13 residues. The V gene's germline CDR1 is MNHEY and CDR2 SMNVEV (reference sequence). The CDR3 loop is CASSLVAGSEQYF. CDR3 in DNA: TGTGCCAGCAGTTTAGTAGCGGGATCCGAGCAGTACTTC.

CDR3 sequence (DNA): TGCGCCAGCAGCTCCCAACTAGCGGGAGAAGGTTACGAGCAGTACTTC. The encoded protein is CASSSQLAGEGYEQYF. The chain recombines TRBV5-1 with TRBJ2-7; 11 positions match TRBD2. There are 16 residues in the CDR3. J was trimmed by 4 bases and V by 3 bases; bases with no gene match: 9. Germline CDR1 and CDR2: SGHRS and YFSETQ.

The rearrangement uses TRBV28 and TRBJ1-2, with a possible D match to TRBD1 (5 bases). CDR3 length: 16 residues. Between the trimmed V and J ends, which lost 2 bases and 4 bases, there was a span of 17 bases. CDR1 and CDR2 from the germline V gene are MDHEN and SYDVKM. The CDR3 sequence is CASSLVGEGGVYGYTF. In DNA, the CDR3 is TGTGCCAGCAGTTTAGTTGGGGAGGGAGGGGTCTATGGCTACACCTTC.

The V gene is TRBV5-4, the J gene TRBJ2-2; D is perhaps TRBD2 (6 bases). Deletions cut 0 bases from V and 2 bases from J, with 11 bases between. CDR3 length: 16 amino acids. Germline assignment: CDR1 SGHNT and CDR2 YYREEE (reference sequence). The CDR3 is CASSLGLDRNTGELFF. The DNA for the CDR3 is TGTGCCAGCAGCTTGGGACTAGATCGTAACACCGGGGAGCTGTTTTTT.

This clone occurred a few times. This sequence joins TRBV9 and TRBJ1-3, with TRBD1 matching over 7 bases. The CDR3 is 13 residues long. V shed 0 bases and J 9 bases; nucleotides not matched to a gene: 3. Germline assignment: CDR1 SGDLS and CDR2 YYNGEE. The CDR3 bases are TGTGCCAGCAGCGTAGACAGGGGCGGCACCATATATTTT. Protein: CASSVDRGGTIYF.